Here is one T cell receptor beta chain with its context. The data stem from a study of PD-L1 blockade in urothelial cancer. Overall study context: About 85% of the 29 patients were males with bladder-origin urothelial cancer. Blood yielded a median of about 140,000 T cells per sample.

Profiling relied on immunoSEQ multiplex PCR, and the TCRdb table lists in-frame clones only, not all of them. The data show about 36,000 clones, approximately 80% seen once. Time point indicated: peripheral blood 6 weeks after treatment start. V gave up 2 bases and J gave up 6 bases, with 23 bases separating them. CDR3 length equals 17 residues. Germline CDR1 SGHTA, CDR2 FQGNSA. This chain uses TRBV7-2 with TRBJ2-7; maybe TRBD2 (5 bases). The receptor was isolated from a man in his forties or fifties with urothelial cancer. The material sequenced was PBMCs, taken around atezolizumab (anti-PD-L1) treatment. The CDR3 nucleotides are TGTGCCAGCAGCTTATTGGGAGCGAAAGGGTCGATCGGCGAGCAGTACTTC. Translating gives CASSLLGAKGSIGEQYF.